This T cell receptor beta chain was sequenced for a study of CD8 T cells in Susac syndrome. Study-wide background: The Susac syndrome patients were therapy-naive, on corticosteroids, or on intravenous immunoglobulin alone at blood draw.

Unmatched junction bases numbered 6, after V lost 6 bases and J lost 3 bases. Germline V gene data show CDR1 as DFQATT and CDR2 as SNEGSKA (reference sequence). This CDR3 region has 14 residues. The authors reverse transcribed about 0.5 to 1 ug RNA with random hexamers. One entry per CDR3 protein results from TCRdb running MiXCR on the immunoSEQ multiplex PCR reads. Of just over 150,000 distinct CDR3 sequences in the sample, approximately 95% were seen once. This chain uses TRBV20-1 with TRBJ2-3; 10 nucleotides match TRBD2. This sequence originates from a human donor with Susac syndrome. The sample consisted of CD4+ T cells from PBMCs. CDR3 DNA: TGCAGTGCCTCCCCAGCGGGGGGGACAGATACGCAGTATTTT. Protein product: CSASPAGGTDTQYF.